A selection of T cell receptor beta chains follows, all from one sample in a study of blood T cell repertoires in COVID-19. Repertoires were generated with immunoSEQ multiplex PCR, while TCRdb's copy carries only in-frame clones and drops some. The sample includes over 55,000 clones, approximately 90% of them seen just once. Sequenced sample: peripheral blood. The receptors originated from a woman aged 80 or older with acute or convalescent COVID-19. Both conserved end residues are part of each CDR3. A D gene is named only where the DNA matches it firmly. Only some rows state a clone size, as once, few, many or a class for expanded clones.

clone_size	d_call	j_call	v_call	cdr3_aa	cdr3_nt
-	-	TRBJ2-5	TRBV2	CASSEVAGVRQTQYF	TGTGCCAGCAGTGAAGTGGCAGGGGTTAGGCAGACCCAGTACTTC
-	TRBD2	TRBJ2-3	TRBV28	CASSPTSGGARDTQYF	TGTGCCAGCAGTCCTACTAGCGGGGGGGCCAGAGATACGCAGTATTTT
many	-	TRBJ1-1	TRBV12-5	CASGLERNGTRTEAFF	TGTGCTAGTGGTTTGGAGAGAAACGGGACAAGAACTGAAGCTTTCTTT
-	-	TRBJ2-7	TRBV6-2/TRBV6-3	CASSYPGVSYEREYF	TGTGCCAGCAGTTACCCCGGGGTGTCCTACGAGAGGGAGTACTTC
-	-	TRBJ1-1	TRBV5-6	CASSLVRGPNTEAFF	TGTGCCAGCAGCCTCGTCAGGGGCCCCAACACTGAAGCTTTCTTT
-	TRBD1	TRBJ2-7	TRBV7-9	CASSLRDRTYEQYF	TGTGCCAGCAGCCTCCGGGACAGGACCTACGAGCAGTACTTC
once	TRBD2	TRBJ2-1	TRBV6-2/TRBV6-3	CASSYLLRAGVHNEQFF	TGTGCCAGCAGTTATCTCCTTAGGGCGGGAGTCCACAATGAGCAGTTCTTC
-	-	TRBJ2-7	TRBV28	CASSFLGAGYEQYF	TGTGCCAGCAGTTTCCTTGGGGCAGGCTACGAGCAGTACTTC
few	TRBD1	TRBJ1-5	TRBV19	CASSPLDRGRNQPQHF	TGTGCCAGTAGCCCTCTCGACAGGGGAAGGAATCAGCCCCAGCATTTT
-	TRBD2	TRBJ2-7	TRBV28	CASSPYSGGSYEQYF	TGTGCCAGCAGTCCCTACTCCGGGGGGTCCTACGAGCAGTACTTC
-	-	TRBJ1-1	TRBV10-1	CASSISRGRTEAFF	TGCGCCAGCAGTATCTCGCGAGGTAGGACTGAAGCTTTCTTT
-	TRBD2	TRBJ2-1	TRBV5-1	CASSSDPLAGQNNEQFF	TGCGCCAGCAGCTCCGACCCACTAGCGGGTCAGAACAATGAGCAGTTCTTC
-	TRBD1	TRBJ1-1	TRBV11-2	CASSHSTGLNTEAFF	TGTGCCAGCAGTCATTCGACAGGGCTGAACACTGAAGCTTTCTTT
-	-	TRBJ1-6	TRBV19	CASRYRGNSPLHF	TGTGCCAGTAGGTATAGAGGGAATTCACCCCTCCACTTT
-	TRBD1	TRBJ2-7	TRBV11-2	CASSIPGTGVAGEQYF	TGTGCCAGCAGCATCCCCGGGACAGGGGTAGCGGGCGAGCAGTACTTC
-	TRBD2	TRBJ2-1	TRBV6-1	CASRPTGTRGNEQFF	TGTGCCAGCAGGCCGACCGGGACTAGGGGTAATGAGCAGTTCTTC
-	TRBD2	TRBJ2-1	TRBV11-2	CASRAAGGLRNEQFF	TGTGCCAGCAGGGCTGCGGGGGGGCTTCGAAATGAGCAGTTCTTC
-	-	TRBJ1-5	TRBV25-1	CAIRTASNQPQHF	TGTGCCATTAGGACAGCCTCGAATCAGCCCCAGCATTTT
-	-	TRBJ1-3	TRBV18	CASSPFSDPGGNTIYF	TGTGCCAGCTCACCATTCTCGGACCCGGGAGGAAACACCATATATTTT
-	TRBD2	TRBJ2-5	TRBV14	CASSQLLLAGDGTQYF	TGTGCCAGCAGCCAACTTCTACTAGCGGGAGATGGGACCCAGTACTTC
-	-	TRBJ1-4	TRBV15	CATSRQRIDEKLFF	TGTGCCACCAGCCGACAGAGGATAGATGAAAAACTGTTTTTT
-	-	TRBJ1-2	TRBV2	CASSPDRDRGYTF	TGTGCCAGCAGCCCGGACCGGGATCGGGGCTACACCTTC
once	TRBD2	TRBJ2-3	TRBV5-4	CASSLGSGESQYF	TGTGCCAGCAGCTTAGGTAGCGGGGAGTCGCAGTATTTT
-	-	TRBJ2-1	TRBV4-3	CASSLFTGSYNEQFF	TGCGCCAGCAGCCTCTTCACGGGATCTTACAATGAGCAGTTCTTC
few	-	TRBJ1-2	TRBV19	CASSINRQAIAYGYTF	TGTGCCAGTAGTATCAATAGACAGGCGATCGCCTATGGCTACACCTTC
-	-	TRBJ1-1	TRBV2	CASSGGITRTEAFF	TGTGCCAGCAGCGGAGGGATTACAAGAACTGAAGCTTTCTTT
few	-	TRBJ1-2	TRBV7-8	CASSLLSGTGGYGYTF	TGTGCCAGCAGCTTACTTTCGGGAACTGGTGGATATGGCTACACCTTC
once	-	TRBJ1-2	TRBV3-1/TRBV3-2	CASSQEGRGPNTF	TGTGCCAGCAGCCAAGAAGGGAGGGGCCCTAACACCTTC
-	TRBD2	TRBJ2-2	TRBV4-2	CASSQDKGRSGDTGELFF	TGTGCCAGCAGCCAAGATAAGGGTCGGAGCGGGGACACCGGGGAGCTGTTTTTT
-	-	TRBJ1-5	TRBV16	CASSLKLGTSKTDQPQHF	TGTGCCAGCAGCCTTAAACTGGGCACCTCAAAGACGGATCAGCCCCAGCATTTT
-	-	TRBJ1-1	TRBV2	CASRMTASNTEAFF	TGTGCCAGCAGGATGACAGCTTCGAACACTGAAGCTTTCTTT
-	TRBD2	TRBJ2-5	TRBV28	CASSTTLAGVGETQYF	TGTGCCAGCAGTACAACTCTAGCGGGGGTCGGGGAGACCCAGTACTTC
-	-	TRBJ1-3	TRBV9	CASSVFDRPSSGNTIYF	TGTGCCAGCAGCGTATTTGACAGGCCCTCGTCTGGAAACACCATATATTTT
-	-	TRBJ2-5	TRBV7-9	CASSPSAGWETQYF	TGTGCCAGCAGCCCTTCAGCGGGTTGGGAGACCCAGTACTTC
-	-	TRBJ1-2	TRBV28	CASREAATPVDGYTF	TGTGCCAGCAGGGAGGCCGCTACCCCTGTCGATGGCTACACCTTC
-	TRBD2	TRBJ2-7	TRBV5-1	CASSPTSGGVYEQYF	TGCGCCAGCAGCCCCACTAGCGGGGGCGTTTACGAGCAGTACTTC
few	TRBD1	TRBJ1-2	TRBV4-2	CASSQVDRDRNYGYTF	TGTGCCAGCAGCCAAGTGGACCGGGACAGGAACTATGGCTACACCTTC
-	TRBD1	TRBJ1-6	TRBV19	CASSADRGNSPLHF	TGTGCCAGTAGTGCGGACAGGGGAAATTCACCCCTCCACTTT
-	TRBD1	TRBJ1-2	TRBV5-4	CASSTKDRGPYGYTF	TGTGCCAGCAGCACCAAGGACAGGGGTCCCTATGGCTACACCTTC
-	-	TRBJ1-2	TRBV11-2	CASSLNPLFGYTF	TGTGCCAGCAGCTTAAATCCCCTTTTCGGCTACACCTTC
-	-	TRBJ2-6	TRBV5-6	CASSLGGPGTGANVLTF	TGTGCCAGCAGCTTAGGAGGACCGGGGACTGGGGCCAACGTCCTGACTTTC
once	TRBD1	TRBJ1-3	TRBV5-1	CASSLQGAGNTIYF	TGCGCCAGCAGCTTGCAGGGGGCTGGAAACACCATATATTTT
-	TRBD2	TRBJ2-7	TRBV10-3	CAISGASGSYYEQYF	TGTGCCATCAGTGGTGCTAGCGGGTCATACTACGAGCAGTACTTC
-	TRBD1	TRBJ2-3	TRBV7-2	CASSSLTGGPFTDTQYF	TGTGCCAGCAGCTCACTGACAGGGGGCCCCTTCACAGATACGCAGTATTTT
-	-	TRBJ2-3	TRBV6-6	CASTPRTGTDTQYF	TGTGCCAGCACCCCTAGGACAGGCACAGATACGCAGTATTTT
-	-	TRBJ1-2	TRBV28	CASHRAGYTF	TGTGCCAGTCACAGGGCTGGCTACACCTTC
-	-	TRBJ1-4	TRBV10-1	CASSESSSTNEKLFF	TGCGCCAGCAGTGAGTCTTCGTCCACAAATGAAAAACTGTTTTTT
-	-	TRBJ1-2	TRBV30	CAWSVLAGLSSGDGYTF	TGTGCCTGGAGTGTACTTGCGGGGTTGTCGTCCGGGGATGGCTACACCTTC
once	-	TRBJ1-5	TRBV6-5	CASSMGQRQHF	TGTGCCAGCAGTATGGGCCAACGCCAGCATTTT
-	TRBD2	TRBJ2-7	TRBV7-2	CASSTNGGGNYEQYF	TGTGCCAGCAGTACCAATGGGGGAGGGAACTACGAGCAGTACTTC
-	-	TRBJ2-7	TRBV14	CASSQDRRASYEQYF	TGTGCCAGCAGCCAAGATCGCAGGGCCTCCTACGAGCAGTACTTC
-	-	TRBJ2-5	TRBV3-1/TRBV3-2	CASSQGDKTTQYF	TGTGCCAGCAGCCAAGGGGACAAAACCACCCAGTACTTC